The 3 T cell receptor beta chains reported below all come from one sample, sequenced in a study of vaccination and CD4 T cells after COVID-19. The Oncomine TCR Beta short-read assay sequenced DNA from cultured CD4+ T cells. A single record per CDR3 protein comes from TCRdb applying MiXCR to the PCR reads. Among roughly 7,600 distinct CDR3 sequences listed, 20% to 25% were seen once. Treatment indicated: roughly nine-day PBMC culture with coronavirus spike peptide pools or control peptides (ViraFEST assay). The antigens these receptors bind are not known. Sequences were derived from CD4+ T cells from blood, cultured in vitro, sampled after SARS-CoV-2 vaccination. These receptors were taken from a human donor who had recovered from COVID-19.

The rearrangement joins TRBV4-1 to TRBJ1-1; D gene uncertain. The V gene lost 3 bases and the J gene lost 2 bases, with 16 bases spanning the gap. The CDR3 has 16 amino acids. Germline V gene sequence: CDR1 MGHRA, CDR2 YSYEKL. In DNA, the CDR3 is TGCGCCAGCAGCCAGGGAAACCAAGGATATAACACTGAAGCTTTCTTT. This codes for CASSQGNQGYNTEAFF.

This clonotype is medium-sized. A junction end diverges from the germline sequence, so it may reflect a read error. This chain joins TRBV7-7 and TRBJ2-5; TRBD1 matches 12 bases. CDR1 SSHAT and CDR2 FNYEAQ come from the germline V gene (reference sequence). The CDR3 has 15 residues. The CDR3 is CASSPGTGGVETQYF. The DNA for the CDR3 is TGTGCTAGCAGCCCCGGGACAGGGGGCGTCGAGACCCAGTACTTC.

In the case of this clonotype: A much larger clone differs by one base, so this may be a read error. The rearrangement joins TRBV6-1 to TRBJ2-5; TRBD2 is a possible D gene (6 bases). Germline V gives CDR1 MNHNS, CDR2 SASEGT. The CDR3 contains 14 residues. The CDR3 nucleotides read TGTGTCAGCAGGGCTCAGCGGGCCCAAGAGACCCAGTACTTC. Translated, it gives CVSRAQRAQETQYF.